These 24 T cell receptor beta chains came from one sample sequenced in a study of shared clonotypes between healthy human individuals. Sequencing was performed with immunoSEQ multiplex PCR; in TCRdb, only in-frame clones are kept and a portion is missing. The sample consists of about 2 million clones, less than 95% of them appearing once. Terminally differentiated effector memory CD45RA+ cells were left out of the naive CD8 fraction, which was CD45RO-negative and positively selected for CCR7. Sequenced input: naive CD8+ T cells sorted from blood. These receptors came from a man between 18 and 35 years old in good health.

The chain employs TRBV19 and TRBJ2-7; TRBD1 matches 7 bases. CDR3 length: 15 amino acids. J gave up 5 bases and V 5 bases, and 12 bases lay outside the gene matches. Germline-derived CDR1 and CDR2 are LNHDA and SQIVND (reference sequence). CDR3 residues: CASSANTGAAHEQYF. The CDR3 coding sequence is TGTGCCAGTAGTGCGAACACAGGGGCGGCCCACGAGCAGTACTTC.

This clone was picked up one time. For the CDR3, the DNA is TGTGCCAGTAGTATAGATTTGGAGGCCGGTTTCTCCTACGAGCAGTACTTC. This gives the protein CASSIDLEAGFSYEQYF. The rearrangement links TRBV19 to TRBJ2-7; tentatively, D is TRBD2 (5 bases). The CDR3 contains 17 residues. The germline V gene encodes CDR1 LNHDA and CDR2 SQIVND (reference sequence). Between the trimmed V and J ends, which lost 0 bases and 0 bases, there was a span of 15 bases.

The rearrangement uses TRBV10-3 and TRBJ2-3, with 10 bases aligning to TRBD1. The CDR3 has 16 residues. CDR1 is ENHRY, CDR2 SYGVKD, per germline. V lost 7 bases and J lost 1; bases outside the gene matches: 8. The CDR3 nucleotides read TGTGCCATCACCCTAACCGGGACAGGGGGCACAGATACGCAGTATTTT. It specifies CAITLTGTGGTDTQYF.

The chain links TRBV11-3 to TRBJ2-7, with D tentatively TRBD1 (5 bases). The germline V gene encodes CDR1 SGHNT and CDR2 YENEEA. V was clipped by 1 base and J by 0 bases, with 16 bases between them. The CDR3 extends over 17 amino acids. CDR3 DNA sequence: TGTGCCAGCAGCTTAGTGCCCCCAGGGTGGAGCTCCTACGAGCAGTACTTC. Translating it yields CASSLVPPGWSSYEQYF.

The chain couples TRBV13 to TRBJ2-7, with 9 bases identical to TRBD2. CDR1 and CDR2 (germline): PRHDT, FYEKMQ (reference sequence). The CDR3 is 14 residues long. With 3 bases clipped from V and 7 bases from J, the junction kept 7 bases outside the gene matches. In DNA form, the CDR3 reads TGTGCCAGCAGCTTCATGCTAGCGGGACAAGAGCAGTACTTC. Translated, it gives CASSFMLAGQEQYF.

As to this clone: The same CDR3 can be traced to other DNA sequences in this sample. The DNA of the CDR3 is TGTGCCAGCAGCGTCAGCGACAGCACAGATACGCAGTATTTT. It translates to CASSVSDSTDTQYF. This chain uses TRBV9 with TRBJ2-3, with D unclear. The V gene's germline CDR1 is SGDLS and CDR2 YYNGEE. CDR3 length: 14 amino acids. V lost 2 bases and J lost 0, with 7 bases in between.

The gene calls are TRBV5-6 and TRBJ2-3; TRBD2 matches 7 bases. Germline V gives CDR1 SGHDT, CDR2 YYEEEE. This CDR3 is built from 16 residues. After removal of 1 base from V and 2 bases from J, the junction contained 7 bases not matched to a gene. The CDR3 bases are TGTGCCAGCAGCTTGCTGGAGCGGGGCCACACAGATACGCAGTATTTT. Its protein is CASSLLERGHTDTQYF.

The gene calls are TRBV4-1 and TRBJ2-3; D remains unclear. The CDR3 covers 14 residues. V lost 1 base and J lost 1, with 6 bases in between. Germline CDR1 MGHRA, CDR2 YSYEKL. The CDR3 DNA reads TGCGCCAGCAGCCAAGTCTATGGCACAGATACGCAGTATTTT. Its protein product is CASSQVYGTDTQYF.

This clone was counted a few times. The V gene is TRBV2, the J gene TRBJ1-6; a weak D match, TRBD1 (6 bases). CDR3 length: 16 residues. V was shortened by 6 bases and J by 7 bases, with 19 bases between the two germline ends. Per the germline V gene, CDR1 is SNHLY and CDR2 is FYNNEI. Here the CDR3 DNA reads TGTGCCAGCAGGGTAAAACCGGGACAATCAAATTCACCCCTCCACTTT. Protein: CASRVKPGQSNSPLHF.

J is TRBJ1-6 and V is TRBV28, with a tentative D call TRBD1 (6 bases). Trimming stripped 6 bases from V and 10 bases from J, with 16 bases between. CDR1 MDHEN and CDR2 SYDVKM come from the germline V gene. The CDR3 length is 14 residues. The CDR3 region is CASSLTGMGSPLHF. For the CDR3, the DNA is TGTGCCAGCAGCCTCACAGGGATGGGGTCACCCCTCCACTTT.

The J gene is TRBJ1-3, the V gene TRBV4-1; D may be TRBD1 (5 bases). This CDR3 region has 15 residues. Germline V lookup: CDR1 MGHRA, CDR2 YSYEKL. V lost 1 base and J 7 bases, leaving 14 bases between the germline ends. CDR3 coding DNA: TGCGCCAGCAGCCAAGTCGGGGATACAGGTAACACCATATATTTT. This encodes CASSQVGDTGNTIYF.

In nucleotides, the CDR3 is TGTGCCAGCTCCGGGAGTGGGGCAGATACGCAGTATTTT. It is translated as CASSGSGADTQYF. The chain links TRBV7-9 to TRBJ2-3; D perhaps matches TRBD2 (6 bases). The germline V gene encodes CDR1 SEHNR and CDR2 FQNEAQ (reference sequence). The CDR3 totals 13 residues. V was pared by 8 bases and J by 4 bases, with 13 bases between.

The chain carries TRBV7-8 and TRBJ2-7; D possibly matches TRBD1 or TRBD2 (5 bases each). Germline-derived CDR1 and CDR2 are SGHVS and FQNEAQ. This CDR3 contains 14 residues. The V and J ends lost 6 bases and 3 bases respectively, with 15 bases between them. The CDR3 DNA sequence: TGTGCCAGCAGTCCGATGGGGACGGTCTACGAGCAGTACTTC. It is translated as CASSPMGTVYEQYF.

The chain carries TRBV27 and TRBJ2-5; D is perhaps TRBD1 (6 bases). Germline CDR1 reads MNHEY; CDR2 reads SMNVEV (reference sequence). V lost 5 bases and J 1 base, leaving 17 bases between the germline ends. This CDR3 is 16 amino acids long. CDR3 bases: TGTGCCAGCAGTCTCCAACGGGGACACTTCCAAGAGACCCAGTACTTC. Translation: CASSLQRGHFQETQYF.

CDR3 bases: TGCGCCAGCAGCCAAGCAGTTGGCCAGCCCCAGCATTTT. Protein: CASSQAVGQPQHF. V is TRBV4-1 and J is TRBJ1-5; D not resolved. The V gene's germline CDR1 is MGHRA and CDR2 YSYEKL. Trimming removed 1 base at V and 7 bases at J, with 8 bases between. CDR3 length equals 13 residues.

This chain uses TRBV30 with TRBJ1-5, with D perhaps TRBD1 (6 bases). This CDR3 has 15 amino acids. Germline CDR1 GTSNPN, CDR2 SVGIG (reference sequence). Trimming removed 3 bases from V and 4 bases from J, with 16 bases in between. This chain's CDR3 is CAWSLGAIDNQPQHF. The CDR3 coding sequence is TGTGCCTGGAGCTTGGGGGCCATTGATAATCAGCCCCAGCATTTT. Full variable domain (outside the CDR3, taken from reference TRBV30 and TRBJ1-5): SQTIHQWPATLVQPVGSPLSLECTVEGTSNPNLYWYRQAAGRGLQLLFYSVGIGQISSEVPQNLSASRPQDRQFILSSKKLLLSDSGFYLCAWSLGAIDNQPQHFGDGTRLSIL.

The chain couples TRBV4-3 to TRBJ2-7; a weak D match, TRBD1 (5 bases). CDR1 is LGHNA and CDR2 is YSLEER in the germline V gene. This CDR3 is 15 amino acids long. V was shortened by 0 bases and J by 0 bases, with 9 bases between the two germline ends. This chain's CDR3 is CASSQDDSPSYEQYF. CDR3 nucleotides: TGCGCCAGCAGCCAAGATGACAGCCCCTCCTACGAGCAGTACTTC.

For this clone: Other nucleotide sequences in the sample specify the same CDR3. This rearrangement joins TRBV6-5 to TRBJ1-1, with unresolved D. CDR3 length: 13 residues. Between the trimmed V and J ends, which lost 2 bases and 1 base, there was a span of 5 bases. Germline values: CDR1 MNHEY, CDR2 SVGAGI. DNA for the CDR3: TGTGCCAGCAGTTACGCAGGGAACACTGAAGCTTTCTTT. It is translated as CASSYAGNTEAFF.

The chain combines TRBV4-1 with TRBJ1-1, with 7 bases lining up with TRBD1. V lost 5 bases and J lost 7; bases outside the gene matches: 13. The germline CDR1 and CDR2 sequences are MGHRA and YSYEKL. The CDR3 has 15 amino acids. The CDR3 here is CASSATPGQRGEAFF. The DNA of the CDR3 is TGCGCCAGCAGCGCTACCCCGGGACAGAGGGGTGAAGCTTTCTTT.

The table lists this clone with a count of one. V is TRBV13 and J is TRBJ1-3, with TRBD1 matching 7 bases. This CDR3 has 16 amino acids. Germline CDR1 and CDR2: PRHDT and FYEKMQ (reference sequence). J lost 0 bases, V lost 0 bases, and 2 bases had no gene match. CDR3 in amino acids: CASSLGDRPSGNTIYF. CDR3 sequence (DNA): TGTGCCAGCAGCTTAGGGGACAGGCCCTCTGGAAACACCATATATTTT.

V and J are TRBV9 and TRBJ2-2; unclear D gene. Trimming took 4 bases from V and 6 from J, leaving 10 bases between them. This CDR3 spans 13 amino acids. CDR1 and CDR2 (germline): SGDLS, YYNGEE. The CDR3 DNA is TGTGCCAGCAGCCCTAAGGAGCCCGGGGAGCTGTTTTTT. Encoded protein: CASSPKEPGELFF.

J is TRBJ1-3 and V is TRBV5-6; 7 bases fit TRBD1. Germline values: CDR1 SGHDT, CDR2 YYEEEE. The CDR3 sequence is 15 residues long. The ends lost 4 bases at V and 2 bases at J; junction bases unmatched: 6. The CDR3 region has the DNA TGTGCCAGCAGCCTCCGGGACAGCGCTGGAAACACCATATATTTT. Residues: CASSLRDSAGNTIYF.

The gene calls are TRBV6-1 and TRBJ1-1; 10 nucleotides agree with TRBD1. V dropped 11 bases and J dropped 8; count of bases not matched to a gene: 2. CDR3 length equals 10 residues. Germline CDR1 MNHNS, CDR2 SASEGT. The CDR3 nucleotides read TGTGCCGACAGGGGGCGGGAAGCTTTCTTT. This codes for CADRGREAFF.

The CDR3 nucleotides are TGTGCCAGCAGTTACTCCGGACAGGGTTCGGACATTCAGTACTTC. It is translated as CASSYSGQGSDIQYF. V usage is TRBV6-5 and J usage is TRBJ2-4, with TRBD1 matching 8 bases. In germline, CDR1 is MNHEY, CDR2 SVGAGI. V lost 0 bases to trimming and J lost 8 bases; unmatched junction nucleotides: 6. There are 15 residues in the CDR3.